Included here is one T cell receptor (beta chain) sequence, with context. Per germline, CDR1 ENHRY and CDR2 SYGVKD. This CDR3 has 13 amino acids. This sample is drawn from a study of blood T cells in healthy people across ages. For the second PCR, which ran for roughly 6 to 12 cycles, a sample-barcoded 5' primer and a J-beta primer mix were used. Via MiXCR, TCRdb re-called the 5' RACE reads, giving one row per CDR3 protein. The table records over 500,000 distinct CDR3 sequences, over 40% of them present only once. Sequenced input: blood. V gene TRBV10-3 combines with J gene TRBJ2-1; a possible D gene is TRBD1 (5 bases). The end of the DNA fits TRBJ2-7 better, so the J call may be wrong. The sequence was collected from a woman aged 80 or older in good health. The CDR3 spells CATRRDSPDEQYF. In nucleotides, the CDR3 is TGTGCCACCAGACGAGACAGCCCAGACGAGCAGTACTTC.